Listed below are T cell receptor beta chains from one sample, sequenced in a study of T cell clonotyping in hematopoietic cell transplantation. The method was immunoSEQ multiplex PCR; TCRdb's version includes in-frame clones alone and lacks a portion of them. The sample has 1,100 or so clones, 90% to 95% seen once; the top ten hold approximately 4%. The sample consisted of PBMCs, taken 180 days after allogeneic stem cell transplant. The origin of the receptors is a male patient between 45 and 60 years old who had an allogeneic stem cell transplant from a related donor, so T cells may come from the graft donor. Some clones in this sample may be carry-over from other donors' samples. CDR3s include the opening cysteine and the closing phenylalanine or tryptophan. Fields, in order: J gene, V gene, clone size, CDR3 length, D gene, CDR3 protein, CDR3 DNA. D genes are given only for firm matches. For some rows the clone size is stated as once, few or many, or as a class when expanded; others skip it.

>TRBJ2-1|TRBV19|NA|15|TRBD2
CASSTSLAGINEQFF
TGTGCCAGTAGTACTTCACTAGCGGGAATAAATGAGCAGTTCTTC
>TRBJ1-5|TRBV19|once|17|NA
CASSIAVRETSNQPQHF
TGTGCCAGTAGTATAGCCGTTAGGGAAACCAGCAATCAGCCCCAGCATTTT
>TRBJ2-5|TRBV5-1|once|14|NA
CASSGRVDGKTQYF
TGCGCCAGCAGCGGTCGGGTTGATGGGAAGACCCAGTACTTC
>TRBJ1-1|TRBV7-2|NA|14|NA
CASSLVGGPAEAFF
TGTGCCAGCAGCTTAGTGGGGGGTCCAGCTGAAGCTTTCTTT
>TRBJ2-1|TRBV29-1|NA|15|NA
CSVETPYPGGAEQFF
TGCAGCGTTGAAACGCCCTATCCCGGAGGAGCTGAGCAGTTCTTC
>TRBJ2-1|TRBV19|once|15|TRBD2
CASSIGSGGHNEQFF
TGTGCCAGTAGTATAGGAAGCGGGGGCCACAATGAGCAGTTCTTC
>TRBJ1-3|TRBV4-1|NA|16|NA
CASSQEGLSRGNTIYF
TGCGCCAGCAGCCAAGAGGGCTTATCGAGGGGTAACACCATATATTTT
>TRBJ2-7|TRBV28|NA|17|TRBD2
CASSPPALAGDDGEQYF
TGTGCCAGCAGTCCCCCCGCCCTAGCGGGGGACGATGGGGAGCAGTACTTC
>TRBJ2-7|TRBV19|NA|14|TRBD1
CASSRQGGSGEQYF
TGTGCCAGTAGCCGACAGGGTGGTTCGGGCGAGCAGTACTTC
>TRBJ2-7|TRBV6-1|NA|20|TRBD1
CASSEVLKIGKAGGIYEQYF
TGTGCCAGCAGTGAAGTCTTGAAGATCGGGAAGGCAGGGGGAATCTACGAGCAGTACTTC
>TRBJ2-7|TRBV4-3|once|16|TRBD2
CASSPTYSGSSSEQYF
TGCGCCAGCAGCCCAACCTATAGCGGGAGTTCCTCCGAGCAGTACTTC
>TRBJ2-5|TRBV11-3|NA|14|NA
CASSLGGASGTQYF
TGTGCCAGCAGCTTAGGGGGGGCTAGTGGGACCCAGTACTTC
>TRBJ2-7|TRBV9|NA|17|TRBD2
CASSPHQGLAGSYEQYF
TGTGCCAGCAGCCCACACCAGGGACTAGCGGGGTCCTACGAGCAGTACTTC
>TRBJ1-2|TRBV10-2|NA|13|TRBD1
CASSGTGNYGYTF
TGCGCCAGCAGTGGGACAGGGAACTATGGCTACACCTTC
>TRBJ2-6|TRBV10-3|NA|19|NA
CAISGECCRIQSRANVMTF
TGTGCCATCAGTGGAGAGTGCTGTAGAATACAAAGTCGGGCCAACGTCATGACTTTC
>TRBJ2-2|TRBV7-7|NA|18|TRBD2
CASSPLTSGGGFSVELFF
TGTGCTAGCAGCCCCCTGACTAGCGGGGGGGGCTTTTCCGTGGAGCTGTTTTTT
>TRBJ2-1|TRBV27|NA|15|TRBD2
CASSLTSGGANEQFF
TGTGCCAGCAGTTTAACTAGCGGGGGGGCGAATGAGCAGTTCTTC
>TRBJ1-1|TRBV6-1|once|13|NA
CASSSSGNTEAFF
TGTGCCAGCAGTTCCTCCGGTAACACTGAAGCTTTCTTT
>TRBJ1-1|TRBV28|NA|14|NA
CASSLYLTNTEAFF
TGTGCCAGCAGTTTATATTTGACAAACACTGAAGCTTTCTTT
>TRBJ1-2|TRBV28|NA|12|NA
CASSTPSTAYTF
TGTGCCAGTTCTACACCGTCAACTGCCTACACCTTC
>TRBJ2-2|TRBV27|NA|16|NA
CASSSFIGTTYGELFF
TGTGCCAGCAGTTCCTTTATCGGGACAACATACGGGGAGCTGTTTTTT
>TRBJ1-4|TRBV5-1|NA|16|TRBD1
CASSGEAGGIGEKLFF
TGCGCCAGCAGCGGAGAAGCAGGGGGCATTGGTGAAAAACTGTTTTTT
>TRBJ1-5|TRBV29-1|NA|12|NA
CSVTDSNQPQHF
TGCAGCGTTACAGATAGCAATCAGCCCCAGCATTTT
>TRBJ2-7|TRBV19|NA|15|NA
CASSIRRQLSYEQYF
TGTGCCAGTAGTATACGGAGACAGCTCTCCTACGAGCAGTACTTC
>TRBJ1-1|TRBV11-2|NA|15|NA
CASSLVLNRNTEAFF
TGTGCCAGCAGCTTAGTTCTGAATCGGAACACTGAAGCTTTCTTT
>TRBJ2-6|TRBV6-9|NA|17|NA
CASSFSWRQSRANVLTF
TGTGCCAGCAGTTTTTCATGGCGACAAAGTCGGGCCAACGTCCTGACTTTC
>TRBJ2-3|TRBV5-1|NA|15|NA
CASSFGAARTDTQYF
TGCGCCAGCAGCTTTGGCGCAGCAAGGACAGATACGCAGTATTTT
>TRBJ1-3|TRBV11-3|NA|13|NA
CASSLSTGNTIYF
TGTGCCAGCAGCTTAAGTACTGGAAACACCATATATTTT
>TRBJ1-1|TRBV11-1|NA|14|TRBD1
CASSFGQGQSEAFF
TGTGCCAGCAGCTTTGGACAGGGCCAATCTGAAGCTTTCTTT
>TRBJ1-5|TRBV19|NA|17|NA
CASSIVVGSYSNQPQHF
TGTGCCAGTAGTATAGTGGTGGGCTCTTATAGCAATCAGCCCCAGCATTTT
>TRBJ1-2|TRBV19|NA|12|NA
CASSISVYGYTF
TGTGCCAGTAGTATCTCAGTTTATGGCTACACCTTC
>TRBJ2-7|TRBV2|NA|15|NA
CASSGLAGLRYEQYF
TGTGCCAGCAGTGGATTGGCAGGGCTAAGATACGAGCAGTACTTC
>TRBJ2-5|TRBV2|NA|14|NA
CASSALMGQETQYF
TGTGCCAGCAGTGCCCTGATGGGTCAAGAGACCCAGTACTTC
>TRBJ2-3|TRBV7-8|NA|21|TRBD2
CASSLPRGLAEQTTSTDTQYF
TGTGCCAGCAGCTTACCTCGAGGGCTAGCGGAACAAACAACTAGCACAGATACGCAGTATTTT
>TRBJ1-2|TRBV28|once|16|TRBD1
CASSSPNRGFTRGYTF
TGTGCCAGCAGTTCCCCCAACAGGGGCTTTACTCGGGGCTACACCTTC
>TRBJ1-2|TRBV30|NA|11|NA
CAWSAGAGYTF
TGTGCCTGGAGTGCAGGAGCTGGCTACACCTTC
>TRBJ2-2|TRBV4-3|NA|17|TRBD1
CASSQRARGPDTGELFF
TGCGCCAGCAGCCAACGGGCAAGGGGGCCCGACACCGGGGAGCTGTTTTTT
>TRBJ2-5|TRBV7-2|NA|16|TRBD2
CASSLQGGSLAETQYF
TGTGCCAGCAGCTTACAGGGCGGGAGTTTGGCAGAGACCCAGTACTTC
>TRBJ2-5|TRBV28|NA|17|TRBD2
CASSPPALAGDDGEQYF
TGTGCCAGCAGTCCCCCCGCCCTAGCGGGGGACGATGGGGAGCAGTACTTC
>TRBJ2-7|TRBV4-3|NA|15|TRBD1
CASSRMGQGPYEQYF
TGCGCCAGCAGCCGGATGGGACAGGGGCCCTACGAGCAGTACTTC
>TRBJ2-7|TRBV5-1|NA|16|TRBD2
CASSPLGTSGSYEQYF
TGCGCCAGCAGCCCTTTGGGGACTAGCGGGAGTTACGAGCAGTACTTC
>TRBJ1-2|TRBV7-3|few|13|NA
CASSLSPNDGYTF
TGTGCCAGCAGCTTGTCACCCAACGATGGCTACACCTTC
>TRBJ2-7|TRBV7-3|NA|16|NA
CASSLEGGGPPYEQYF
TGTGCCAGCAGCTTAGAAGGGGGAGGGCCGCCCTACGAGCAGTACTTC
>TRBJ2-2|TRBV13|NA|14|NA
CASTPKIATGELFF
TGTGCCAGCACCCCGAAGATCGCGACCGGGGAGCTGTTTTTT
>TRBJ2-2|TRBV4-1|NA|19|TRBD2
CASSQDPGGRRANTGELFF
TGCGCCAGCAGCCAAGATCCGGGGGGGAGACGCGCGAACACCGGGGAGCTGTTTTTT
>TRBJ1-6|TRBV14|NA|15|NA
CASSQGGASNSPLHF
TGTGCCAGCAGCCAAGGTGGGGCATCCAATTCACCCCTCCACTTT
>TRBJ1-5|TRBV6-6|NA|14|NA
CASSKQTEGQPQHF
TGTGCCAGCAGTAAACAAACAGAGGGACAGCCCCAGCATTTT